The rows below give T cell receptor beta chains drawn from one sample of a study of beta chain features in type 1 diabetes. Sequenced by immunoSEQ multiplex PCR; TCRdb stores in-frame clones only, minus some. The data contain approximately 160,000 clones, 10% of them seen just once; the ten biggest clones take up less than 0.5%. Sequenced input: central memory CD4+ T cells from blood. The receptors here all came from a young man with type 1 diabetes. Each CDR3 is given with its conserved first and last residue. Each record gives: V gene, J gene, CDR3 protein.

>TRBV5-6|TRBJ1-5
CASSLGQGHQPQHF
>TRBV15|TRBJ1-5
CATRLEGNSPQHF
>TRBV2|TRBJ2-1
CASSEGLAHEQFF
>TRBV9|TRBJ1-3
CASGAGASSGNTIYF
>TRBV5-1|TRBJ2-4
CASSLGQGAKNIQYF
>TRBV19|TRBJ2-5
CASSISGETQYF
>TRBV30|TRBJ1-2
CAWSVPGRGYGYTF
>TRBV27|TRBJ2-7
CASSSTFSSYEQYF
>TRBV7-9|TRBJ2-2
CAILTTNTGELFF
>TRBV28|TRBJ2-5
CASSSHSGRPAQYF
>TRBV5-1|TRBJ2-1
CASSRTSGSISYNEQFF
>TRBV5-1|TRBJ2-4
CASSVSGTANIQYF
>TRBV18|TRBJ1-3
CASSPQQTNSGNTIYF
>TRBV27|TRBJ2-3
CASSPSTSGRLNTQYF
>TRBV5-4|TRBJ2-6
CASSLVTGQGAGANVLTF
>TRBV2|TRBJ2-1
CASRTSGANEQFF
>TRBV7-3|TRBJ2-1
CASSLRPSHEQFF
>TRBV7-9|TRBJ1-1
CASSFLGGYTEAFF
>TRBV7-9|TRBJ2-5
CASRQGLETQYF
>TRBV18|TRBJ1-5
CASSPQNGDQPQHF
>TRBV28|TRBJ1-2
CASSRTGGNGYTF
>TRBV5-4|TRBJ2-5
CASSSSQGARETQYF
>TRBV5-1|TRBJ1-2
CASSLGQGNIGYTF
>TRBV7-9|TRBJ1-1
CASSFTVNTEAFF
>TRBV4-2|TRBJ2-7
CASSFPGGSTEQYF
>TRBV7-3|TRBJ2-1
CIYWTGDNYNEQFF
>TRBV2|TRBJ1-2
CASRGQGSYGYTF
>TRBV6-1|TRBJ1-4
CAHRGSEKLFF
>TRBV27|TRBJ2-7
CASSFRLGEQYF
>TRBV2|TRBJ2-5
CASRLLAGGEETQYF
>TRBV6-5|TRBJ1-2
CASSINRGRVYGYTF
>TRBV4-1|TRBJ2-7
CASSQDGSGTKGRGEQYF
>TRBV5-6|TRBJ2-7
CASSFYDRSYEQYF
>TRBV5-6|TRBJ1-2
CASSFSGFYGYTF
>TRBV15|TRBJ2-1
CATSRDQVHEQFF
>TRBV7-9|TRBJ2-3
CASRREGDTQYF
>TRBV18|TRBJ1-1
CASSGQGGLDTEAFF
>TRBV28|TRBJ2-7
CASSYQEYEQYF
>TRBV29-1|TRBJ1-1
CSVEKNAGGSAEAFF
>TRBV28|TRBJ2-5
CASSSSGEETQYF
>TRBV15|TRBJ2-3
CATSRERSGLSRSTDTQYF
>TRBV18|TRBJ2-3
CASSPTASTDTQYF
>TRBV28|TRBJ1-2
CASVPARFYGYTF
>TRBV7-3|TRBJ2-1
CASSTSASGEQFF
>TRBV18|TRBJ2-7
CASSIAGDSYEQYF
>TRBV7-9|TRBJ1-5
CASSPDRGNQPQHF
>TRBV7-8|TRBJ2-7
CASKKGLAYEQYF
>TRBV28|TRBJ2-5
CASSVGLQETQYF
>TRBV9|TRBJ1-5
CASSPGSGGQPQHF
>TRBV11-3|TRBJ2-1
CASSHTPGLAAYNEQFF
>TRBV5-4|TRBJ1-2
CASSFTGQGLKRGYTF
>TRBV7-8|TRBJ2-3
CASSLFWQDTQYF
>TRBV7-9|TRBJ1-5
CASSPVDSYSNQPQHF
>TRBV4-1|TRBJ2-5
CASSRRYRDSSQETQYF
>TRBV7-3|TRBJ2-3
CASSPLATADTQYF